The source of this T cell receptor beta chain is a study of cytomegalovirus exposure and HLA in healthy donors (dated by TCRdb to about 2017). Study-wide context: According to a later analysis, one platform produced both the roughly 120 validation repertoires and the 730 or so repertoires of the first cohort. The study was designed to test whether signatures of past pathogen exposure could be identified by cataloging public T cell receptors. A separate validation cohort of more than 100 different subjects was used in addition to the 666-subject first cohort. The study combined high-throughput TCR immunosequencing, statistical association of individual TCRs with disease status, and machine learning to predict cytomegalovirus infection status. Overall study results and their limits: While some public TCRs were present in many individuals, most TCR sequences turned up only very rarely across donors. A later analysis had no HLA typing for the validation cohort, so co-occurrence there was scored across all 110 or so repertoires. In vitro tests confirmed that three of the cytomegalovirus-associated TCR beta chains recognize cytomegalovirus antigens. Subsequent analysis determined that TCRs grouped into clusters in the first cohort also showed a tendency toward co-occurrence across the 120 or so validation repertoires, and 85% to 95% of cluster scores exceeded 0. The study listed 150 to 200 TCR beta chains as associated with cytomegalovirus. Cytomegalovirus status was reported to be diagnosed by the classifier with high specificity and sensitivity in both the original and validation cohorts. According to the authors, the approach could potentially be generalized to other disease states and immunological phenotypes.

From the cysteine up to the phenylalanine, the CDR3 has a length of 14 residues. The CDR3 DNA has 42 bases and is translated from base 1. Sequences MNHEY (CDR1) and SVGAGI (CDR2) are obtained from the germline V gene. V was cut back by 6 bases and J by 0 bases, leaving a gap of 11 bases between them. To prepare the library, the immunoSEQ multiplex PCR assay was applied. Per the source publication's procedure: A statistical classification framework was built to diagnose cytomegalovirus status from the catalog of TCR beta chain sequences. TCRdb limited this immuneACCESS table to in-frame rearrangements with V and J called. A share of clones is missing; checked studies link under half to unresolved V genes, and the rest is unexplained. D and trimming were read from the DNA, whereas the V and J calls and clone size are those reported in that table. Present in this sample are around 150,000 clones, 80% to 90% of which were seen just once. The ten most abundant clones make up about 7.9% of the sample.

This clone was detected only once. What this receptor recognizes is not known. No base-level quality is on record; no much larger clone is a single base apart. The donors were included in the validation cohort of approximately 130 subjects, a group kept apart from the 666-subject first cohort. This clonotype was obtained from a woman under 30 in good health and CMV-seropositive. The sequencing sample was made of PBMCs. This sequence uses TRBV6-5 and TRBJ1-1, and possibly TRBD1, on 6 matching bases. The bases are TGTGCCAGCAGGGTACAGGGAATGAACACTGAAGCTTTCTTT. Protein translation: CASRVQGMNTEAFF.